This T cell receptor (beta chain) was profiled in a study of OX40 agonist ivuxolimab in advanced cancers. For the study at large: The dose of intravenous ivuxolimab that patients received every 2 weeks ranged from 0.01 to 10 mg/kg.

With 6 bases removed from V and 4 bases from J, the gap between germline ends came to 10 bases. Germline V CDR1 and CDR2: LGHNT, FRNRAP. The CDR3 runs 13 residues. Sequencing was performed with immunoSEQ multiplex PCR; in TCRdb, only in-frame clones are kept and a portion is missing. There are under 25,000 clones in the sample; 75% to 90% occur only once, and 30% to 35% lies in the top ten. The sample was CD4+ or CD8+ T cells sorted from blood, taken in a trial of the OX40 agonist ivuxolimab. V is TRBV12-5 and J is TRBJ1-5, with D possibly TRBD1 on 5 matching bases. The receptor was derived from an adult with an advanced solid tumor such as melanoma, head and neck, liver or kidney cancer. CDR3 coding DNA: TGTGCTAGTGGGTCACGGGGGAATCAGCCCCAGCATTTT. Translating gives CASGSRGNQPQHF.